The clone carrying this T cell receptor (beta chain) has more than one count but fewer than ten. Antigen: not known. Unique molecular identifiers had been added to the TCR beta cDNA libraries. Out of roughly 0.85 to 11 million T cells, about 520,000 cDNA molecules were generated. TCRdb redid the calling of the PCR reads with MiXCR, one entry per CDR3 protein. The table shows 820,000 or so distinct CDR3 sequences, with roughly half occurring only once. This specimen comes from a study of post-analysis software for immune sequencing data. Study-level background: Disease trajectories encompassed relapsing-remitting, secondary progressive and progressive-relapsing multiple sclerosis. Overall study results and limits: The five TRBV segments detected at higher frequency in patients than in controls included TRBV5-6, TRBV5-1 and TRBV20-1. Among multiple sclerosis patients, normalized Chao1 diversity was significantly below that of controls. F-measure co-clustering was strong for batch-matched samples.

CDR1 and CDR2 from the germline V gene are PRHDT and FYEKMQ (reference sequence). The junction had 8 bases not matched to a gene; V was cut back by 4 bases and J by 5 bases. This CDR3 comprises 14 residues. The source is a girl aged 5 to 17 with multiple sclerosis. The specimen sequenced was blood. The V and J genes are TRBV13 and TRBJ2-7; 7 bases align to TRBD1. The DNA for the CDR3 is TGTGCCAGCAGCTATGACAGGGTCAGCAACGAGCAGTACTTC. This sequence encodes CASSYDRVSNEQYF.